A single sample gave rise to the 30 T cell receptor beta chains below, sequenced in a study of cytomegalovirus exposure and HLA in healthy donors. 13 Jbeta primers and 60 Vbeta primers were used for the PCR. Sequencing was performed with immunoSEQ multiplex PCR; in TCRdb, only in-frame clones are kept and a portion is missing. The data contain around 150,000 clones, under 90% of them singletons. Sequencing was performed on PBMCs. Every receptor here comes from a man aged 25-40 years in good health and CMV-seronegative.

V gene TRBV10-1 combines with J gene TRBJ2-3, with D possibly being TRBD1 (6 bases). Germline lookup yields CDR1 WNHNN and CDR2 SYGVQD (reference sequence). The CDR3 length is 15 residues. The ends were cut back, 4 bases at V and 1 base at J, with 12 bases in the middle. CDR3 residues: CASSGQVGGTDTQYF. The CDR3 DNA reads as TGCGCCAGCAGTGGACAGGTGGGGGGCACAGATACGCAGTATTTT.

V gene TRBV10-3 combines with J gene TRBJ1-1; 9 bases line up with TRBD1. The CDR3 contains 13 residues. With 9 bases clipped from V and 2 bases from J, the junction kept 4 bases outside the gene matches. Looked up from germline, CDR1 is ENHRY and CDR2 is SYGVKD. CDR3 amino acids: CAIRTGANTEAFF. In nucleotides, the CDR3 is TGTGCCATTCGGACAGGGGCAAACACTGAAGCTTTCTTT.

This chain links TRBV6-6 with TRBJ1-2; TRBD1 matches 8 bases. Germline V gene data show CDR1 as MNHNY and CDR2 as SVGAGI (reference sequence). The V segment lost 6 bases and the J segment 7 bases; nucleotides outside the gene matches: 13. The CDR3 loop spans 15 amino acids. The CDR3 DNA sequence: TGTGCCAGCAGCCAATCAGGGGGCAAAGCTGGTGGCTACACCTTC. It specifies CASSQSGGKAGGYTF.

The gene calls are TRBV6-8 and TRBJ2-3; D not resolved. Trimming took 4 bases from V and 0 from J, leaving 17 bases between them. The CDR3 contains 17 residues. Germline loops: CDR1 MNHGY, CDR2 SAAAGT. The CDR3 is CASSSPLPGSSTDTQYF. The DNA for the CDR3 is TGTGCCAGCAGTTCCCCGTTGCCAGGATCTAGCACAGATACGCAGTATTTT.

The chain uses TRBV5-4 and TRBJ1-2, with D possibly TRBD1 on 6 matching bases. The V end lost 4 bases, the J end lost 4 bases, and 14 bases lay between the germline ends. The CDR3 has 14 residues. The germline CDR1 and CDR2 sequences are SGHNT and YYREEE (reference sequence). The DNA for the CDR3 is TGTGCCAGCAGCCGTGGTGGGGGCCCCTATGGCTACACCTTC. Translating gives CASSRGGGPYGYTF.

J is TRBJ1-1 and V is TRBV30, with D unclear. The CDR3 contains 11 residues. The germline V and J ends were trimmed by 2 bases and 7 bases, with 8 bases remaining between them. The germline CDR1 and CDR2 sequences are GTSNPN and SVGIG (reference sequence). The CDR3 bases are TGTGCCTGGAGTTTTAGACATGAAGCTTTCTTT. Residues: CAWSFRHEAFF.

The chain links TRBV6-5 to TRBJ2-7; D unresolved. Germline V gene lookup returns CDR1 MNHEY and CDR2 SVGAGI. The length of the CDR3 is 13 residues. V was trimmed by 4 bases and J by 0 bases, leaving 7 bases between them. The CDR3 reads CASSSLYSYEQYF. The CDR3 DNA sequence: TGTGCCAGCAGTTCCTTATACTCCTACGAGCAGTACTTC.

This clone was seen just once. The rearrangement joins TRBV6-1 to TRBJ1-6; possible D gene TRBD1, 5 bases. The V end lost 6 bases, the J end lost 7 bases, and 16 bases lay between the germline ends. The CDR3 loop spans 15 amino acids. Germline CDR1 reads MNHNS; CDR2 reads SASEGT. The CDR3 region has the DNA TGTGCCAGCAGGACCCCAGGGCAGCCAAATTCACCCCTCCACTTT. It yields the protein CASRTPGQPNSPLHF.

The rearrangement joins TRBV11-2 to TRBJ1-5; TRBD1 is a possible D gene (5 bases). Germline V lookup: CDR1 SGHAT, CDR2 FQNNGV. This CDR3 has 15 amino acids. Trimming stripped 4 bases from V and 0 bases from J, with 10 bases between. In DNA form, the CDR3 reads TGTGCCAGCAGCTCATCCGGGGGTAGCAATCAGCCCCAGCATTTT. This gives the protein CASSSSGGSNQPQHF.

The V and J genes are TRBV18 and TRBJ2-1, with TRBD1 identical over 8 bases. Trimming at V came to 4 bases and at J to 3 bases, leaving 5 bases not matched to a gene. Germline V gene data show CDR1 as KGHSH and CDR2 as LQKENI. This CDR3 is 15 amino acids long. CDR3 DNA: TGTGCCAGCTCACTTACAGGGGGGAACTACAATGAGCAGTTCTTC. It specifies CASSLTGGNYNEQFF. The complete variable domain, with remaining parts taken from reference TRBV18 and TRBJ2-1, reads NAGVMQNPRHLVRRRGQEARLRCSPMKGHSHVYWYRQLPEEGLKFMVYLQKENIIDESGMPKERFSAEFPKEGPSILRIQQVVRGDSAAYFCASSLTGGNYNEQFFGPGTRLTVL.

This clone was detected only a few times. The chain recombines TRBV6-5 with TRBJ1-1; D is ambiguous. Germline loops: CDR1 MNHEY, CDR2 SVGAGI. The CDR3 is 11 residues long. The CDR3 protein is CVVERAWEAFF. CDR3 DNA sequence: TGTGTAGTCGAGAGGGCTTGGGAAGCTTTCTTT.

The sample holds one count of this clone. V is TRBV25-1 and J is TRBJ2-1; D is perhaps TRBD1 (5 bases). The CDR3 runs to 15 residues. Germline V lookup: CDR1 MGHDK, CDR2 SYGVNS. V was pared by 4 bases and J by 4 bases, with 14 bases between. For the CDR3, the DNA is TGTGCCAGCAGTGGCGTAGGGGCTGGTTACAATGAGCAGTTCTTC. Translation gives CASSGVGAGYNEQFF.

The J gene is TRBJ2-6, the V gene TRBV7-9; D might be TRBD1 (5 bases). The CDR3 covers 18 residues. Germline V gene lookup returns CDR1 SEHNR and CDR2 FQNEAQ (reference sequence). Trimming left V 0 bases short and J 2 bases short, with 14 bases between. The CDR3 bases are TGTGCCAGCAGCTTAGCGAGAGTAGGGGCGCCTGGGGCCAACGTCCTGACTTTC. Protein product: CASSLARVGAPGANVLTF.

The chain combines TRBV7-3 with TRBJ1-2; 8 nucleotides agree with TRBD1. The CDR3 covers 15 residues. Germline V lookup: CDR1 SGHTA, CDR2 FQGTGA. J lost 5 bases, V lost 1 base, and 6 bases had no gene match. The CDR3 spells CASSLRQGAAYGYTF. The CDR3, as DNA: TGTGCCAGCAGCTTAAGGCAGGGGGCTGCTTATGGCTACACCTTC.

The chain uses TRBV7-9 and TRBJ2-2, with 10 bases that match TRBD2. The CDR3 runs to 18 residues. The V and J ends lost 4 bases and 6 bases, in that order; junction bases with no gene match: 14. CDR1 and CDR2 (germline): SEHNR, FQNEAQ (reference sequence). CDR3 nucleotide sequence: TGTGCCAGCAGCTCGATACGGACTAGCGGAGGGTTATCCGGGGAGCTGTTTTTT. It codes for CASSSIRTSGGLSGELFF.

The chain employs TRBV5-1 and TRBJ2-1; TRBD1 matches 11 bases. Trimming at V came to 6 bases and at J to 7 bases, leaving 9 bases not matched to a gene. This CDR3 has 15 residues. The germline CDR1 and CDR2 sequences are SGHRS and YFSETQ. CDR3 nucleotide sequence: TGCGCCAGCATCCTAGGACAGGGGGCAGGAAATGAGCAGTTCTTC. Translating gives CASILGQGAGNEQFF.

The CDR3 sequence is CASSVATEARYEQYF. In nucleotides, the CDR3 is TGTGCCAGCAGCGTAGCTACGGAGGCCAGGTACGAGCAGTACTTC. The rearrangement uses TRBV9 and TRBJ2-7; a possible D gene is TRBD2 (5 bases). Deletions cut 0 bases from V and 4 bases from J, with 14 bases between. There are 15 residues in the CDR3. CDR1 is SGDLS, CDR2 YYNGEE, per germline.

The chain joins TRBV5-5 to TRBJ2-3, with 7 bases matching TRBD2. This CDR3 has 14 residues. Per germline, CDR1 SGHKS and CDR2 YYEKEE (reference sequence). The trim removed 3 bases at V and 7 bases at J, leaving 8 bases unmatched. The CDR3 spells CASSSGGVGNTQYF. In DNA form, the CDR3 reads TGTGCCAGCAGCTCTGGGGGGGTGGGAAATACGCAGTATTTT.

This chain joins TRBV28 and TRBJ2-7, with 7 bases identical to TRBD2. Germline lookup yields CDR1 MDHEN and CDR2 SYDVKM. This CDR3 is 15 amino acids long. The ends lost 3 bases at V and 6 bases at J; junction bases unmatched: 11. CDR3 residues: CASSFDSGRGFEQYF. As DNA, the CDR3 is TGTGCCAGCAGTTTTGACAGTGGGCGGGGGTTCGAGCAGTACTTC.

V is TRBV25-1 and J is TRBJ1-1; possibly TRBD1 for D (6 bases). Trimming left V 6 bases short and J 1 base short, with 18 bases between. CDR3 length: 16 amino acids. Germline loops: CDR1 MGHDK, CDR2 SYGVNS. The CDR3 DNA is TGTGCCAGCAGCGGCGCGGGAGGGGGAGAGAACACTGAAGCTTTCTTT. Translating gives CASSGAGGGENTEAFF.

The CDR3 DNA reads as TGTGCCAGCAGCTCCCTCCTTGTTTCCAATCAGCCCCAGCATTTT. Protein sequence: CASSSLLVSNQPQHF. The rearrangement uses TRBV5-6 and TRBJ1-5; no clear D gene. The CDR3 is 15 amino acids. Germline assignment: CDR1 SGHDT and CDR2 YYEEEE. The V end was cut by 3 bases, the J end by 3 bases, with 13 bases between. Looking up the rest from reference TRBV5-6 and TRBJ1-5 gives the full variable domain: DAGVTQSPTHLIKTRGQQVTLRCSPKSGHDTVSWYQQALGQGPQFIFQYYEEEERQRGNFPDRFSGHQFPNYSSELNVNALLLGDSALYLCASSSLLVSNQPQHFGDGTRLSIL.

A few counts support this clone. CDR3 loop: CATSRDRGALNQPQHF. CDR3 sequence (DNA): TGTGCCACCAGCAGAGACCGGGGGGCGCTCAATCAGCCCCAGCATTTT. The chain couples TRBV15 to TRBJ1-5, with D perhaps TRBD1 (6 bases). Trimming stripped 0 bases from V and 3 bases from J, with 12 bases between. Germline CDR1 is LNHNV and CDR2 is YYDKDF (reference sequence). The length of the CDR3 is 16 residues.

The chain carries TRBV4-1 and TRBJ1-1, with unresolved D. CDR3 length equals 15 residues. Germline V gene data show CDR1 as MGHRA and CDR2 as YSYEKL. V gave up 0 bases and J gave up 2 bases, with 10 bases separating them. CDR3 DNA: TGCGCCAGCAGCCAAGATTGGTCCAGAAACACTGAAGCTTTCTTT. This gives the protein CASSQDWSRNTEAFF.

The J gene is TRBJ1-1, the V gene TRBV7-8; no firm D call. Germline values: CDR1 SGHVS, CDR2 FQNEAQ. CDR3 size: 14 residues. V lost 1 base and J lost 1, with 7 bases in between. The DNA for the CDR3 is TGTGCCAGCAGCTTAGGGGCAGCGAACACTGAAGCTTTCTTT. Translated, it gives CASSLGAANTEAFF.

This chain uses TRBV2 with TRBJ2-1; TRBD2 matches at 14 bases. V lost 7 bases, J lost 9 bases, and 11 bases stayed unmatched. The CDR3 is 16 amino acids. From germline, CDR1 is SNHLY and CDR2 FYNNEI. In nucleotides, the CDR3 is TGTGCCAGCACCCCATGGGGACTAGCGGGAGTTGGTGAGCAGTTCTTC. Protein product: CASTPWGLAGVGEQFF.

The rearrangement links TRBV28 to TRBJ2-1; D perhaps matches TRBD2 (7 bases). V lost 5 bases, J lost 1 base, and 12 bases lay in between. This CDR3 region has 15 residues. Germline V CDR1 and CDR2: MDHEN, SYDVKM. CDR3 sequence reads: CASSPGGSSYNEQFF. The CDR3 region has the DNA TGTGCCAGCAGTCCGGGGGGCTCTTCCTACAATGAGCAGTTCTTC.

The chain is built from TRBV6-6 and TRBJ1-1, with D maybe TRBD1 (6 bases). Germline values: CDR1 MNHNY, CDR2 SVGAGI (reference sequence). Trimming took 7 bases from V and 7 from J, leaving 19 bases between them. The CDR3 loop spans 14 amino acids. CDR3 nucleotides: TGTGCCAGCATCCTAAATCAGGGGACCGGTGAAGCTTTCTTT. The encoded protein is CASILNQGTGEAFF.

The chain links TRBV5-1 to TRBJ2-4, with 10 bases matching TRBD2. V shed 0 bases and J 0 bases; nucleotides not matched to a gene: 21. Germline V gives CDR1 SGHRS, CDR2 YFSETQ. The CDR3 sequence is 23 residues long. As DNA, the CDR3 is TGCGCCAGCAGCTTGGGCGCGGGGAGCTCCGCTAGCGGGAGTAGAGTAGCCAAAAACATTCAGTACTTC. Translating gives CASSLGAGSSASGSRVAKNIQYF.

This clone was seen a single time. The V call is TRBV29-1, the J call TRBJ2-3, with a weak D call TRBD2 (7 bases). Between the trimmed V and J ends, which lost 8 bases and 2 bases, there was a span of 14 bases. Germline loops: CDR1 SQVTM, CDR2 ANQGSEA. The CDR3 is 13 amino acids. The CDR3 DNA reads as TGCAGCTTTTCGGGGGGCCACACAGATACGCAGTATTTT. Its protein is CSFSGGHTDTQYF.

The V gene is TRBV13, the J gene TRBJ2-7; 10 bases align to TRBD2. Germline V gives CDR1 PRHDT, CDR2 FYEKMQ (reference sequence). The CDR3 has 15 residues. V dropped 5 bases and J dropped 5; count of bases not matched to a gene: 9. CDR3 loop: CASSQGLAGVHEQYF. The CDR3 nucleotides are TGTGCCAGCAGCCAAGGGCTAGCGGGAGTCCACGAGCAGTACTTC.